This entry features one TCR beta chain sequence. Its antigen is not known. The germline V and J ends were trimmed by 2 bases and 4 bases, with 11 bases remaining between them. CDR3 size: 14 residues. Germline lookup yields CDR1 MNHNY and CDR2 SVGAGI (reference sequence). The data were obtained in a study of T cells after yellow fever vaccination. Whole-study results and caveats: Weaker, the secondary response peaked sooner, at day 5 versus 15. CD4 and CD8 compartments shared a small share of clonotypes.

UMIs and a universal primer site were added when TCR cDNA was made by 5'RACE template switching. Each CDR3 protein gets one entry after TCRdb re-called the 5' RACE reads with MiXCR. The table has about 220,000 distinct CDR3 sequences, about 3% seen once; the top ten hold around 3%. The sample in question was CD4+ T cells sorted from PBMCs, obtained 10 days after the yellow fever booster vaccination. This TCR was sampled from a man between 18 and 35 years old who received the YFV17D yellow fever vaccine. The V gene is TRBV6-6, the J gene TRBJ2-5; D ambiguous. CDR3 nucleotides: TGTGCCAGCAGTTACGGTATTCCTCTAGAGACCCAGTACTTC. Translating it yields CASSYGIPLETQYF.